The 21 T cell receptor beta chains below come from one sample, sequenced in a study of blood T cells in healthy people across ages. A second PCR, run for roughly 7 to 11 cycles, used a sample-barcoded 5' primer plus a J-beta primer mix. TCRdb passed the 5' RACE reads through MiXCR, listing each CDR3 protein once. The sample yields fewer than 700,000 distinct CDR3 sequences, 40% to 55% seen once. Sequences were obtained from blood. The receptors shown here come from an elderly man in good health.

On this clonotype: At one boundary the junction diverges from the germline segment, which might be a read error. This chain joins TRBV6-5 and TRBJ2-1, with 14 bases fitting TRBD2. The CDR3 spans 18 residues. Looked up from germline, CDR1 is MNHEY and CDR2 is SVGAGI. The CDR3 bases are TGTGCCAGCAGTTGGGGGGGGCCGGGACTAGCGGGAGACAATAAGCAGTTCTTC. It is translated as CASSWGGPGLAGDNKQFF.

This clonotype was found a few times. The J gene is TRBJ2-7, the V gene TRBV14; 7 bases align to TRBD2. The V and J ends lost 4 bases and 0 bases, in that order; junction bases with no gene match: 15. The CDR3 length is 18 residues. CDR1 SGHDN and CDR2 FVKESK come from the germline V gene. CDR3 DNA: TGTGCCAGCAGCCGTTTGTCCGGCGCGGGAGCCATCTCCTACGAGCAGTACTTC. This sequence encodes CASSRLSGAGAISYEQYF. Combining the CDR3 with reference TRBV14 and TRBJ2-7 gives the whole variable domain EAGVTQFPSHSVIEKGQTVTLRCDPISGHDNLYWYRRVMGKEIKFLLHFVKESKQDESGMPNNRFLAERTGGTYSTLKVQPAELEDSGVYFCASSRLSGAGAISYEQYFGPGTRLTVT.

V and J are TRBV7-2 and TRBJ1-4, with TRBD1 matching 7 bases. The J segment lost 2 bases and the V segment lost 5 bases, leaving 2 bases of the junction unmatched. Germline values: CDR1 SGHTA, CDR2 FQGNSA. The CDR3 is 14 amino acids. CDR3 DNA: TGTGCCAGCAGCCGGGGACAGACTAATGAAAAACTGTTTTTT. It yields the protein CASSRGQTNEKLFF.

The gene calls are TRBV4-3 and TRBJ2-1, with 7 bases that match TRBD2. CDR1 LGHNA and CDR2 YSLEER come from the germline V gene. Germline trimming cut 1 base from V and 9 bases from J; bases unmatched to any gene: 12. The CDR3 totals 16 residues. The CDR3 sequence: CASSQVSAGATTEQFF. CDR3 DNA: TGCGCCAGCAGCCAAGTTTCGGCGGGAGCCACCACTGAGCAGTTCTTC.

This sequence joins TRBV20-1 and TRBJ2-5, with TRBD1 identical over 8 bases. The CDR3 runs 13 residues. Unmatched junction bases numbered 4, after V lost 4 bases and J lost 3 bases. The germline CDR1 and CDR2 sequences are DFQATT and SNEGSKA (reference sequence). Written as DNA, the CDR3 is TGCAGTGCTAAAAGGACAGGGAAAGAGACCCAGTACTTC. Translation gives CSAKRTGKETQYF.

The chain couples TRBV7-9 to TRBJ1-2; 11 nucleotides agree with TRBD1. Germline CDR1 reads SEHNR; CDR2 reads FQNEAQ (reference sequence). The CDR3 runs 18 residues. The V segment lost 5 bases and the J segment 9 bases; nucleotides outside the gene matches: 20. CDR3 protein: CASSPFWSAGQGGLRYTF. In DNA, the CDR3 is TGTGCCAGCAGCCCCTTTTGGTCTGCGGGACAGGGGGGACTACGCTACACCTTC.

The chain combines TRBV20-1 with TRBJ2-1; TRBD2 aligns across 9 bases. CDR1 and CDR2 from the germline V gene are DFQATT and SNEGSKA (reference sequence). The CDR3 loop spans 13 amino acids. V dropped 6 bases and J dropped 7; count of bases not matched to a gene: 7. CDR3 sequence (DNA): TGCAGTGCCGGGACTAGCAAAGGGAATGAGCAGTTCTTC. Translation gives CSAGTSKGNEQFF.

In its sample, this clonotype was seen a few times. CDR3 nucleotides: TGTGCCAGCAGTGGGGTCTCCTCGGGAGAGACCCAGTACTTC. Translated: CASSGVSSGETQYF. The gene calls are TRBV6-5 and TRBJ2-5; D gene unclear. Trimming stripped 5 bases from V and 4 bases from J, with 14 bases between. Germline lookup yields CDR1 MNHEY and CDR2 SVGAGI. CDR3 length: 14 amino acids.

CDR3 sequence reads: CASSLSWRTDTQYF. CDR3 bases: TGTGCCAGCAGTTTATCGTGGCGCACAGATACGCAGTATTTT. This chain uses TRBV27 with TRBJ2-3, with no clear D. Germline CDR1 reads MNHEY; CDR2 reads SMNVEV (reference sequence). This CDR3 comprises 14 residues. V was trimmed by 0 bases and J by 1 base, leaving 5 bases between them.

The CDR3 protein is CASSPGNGKETQYF. In DNA form, the CDR3 reads TGTGCCAGCAGCCCCGGTAACGGCAAAGAGACCCAGTACTTC. The V call is TRBV7-2, the J call TRBJ2-5, with no clear D. Per germline, CDR1 SGHTA and CDR2 FQGNSA. V lost 5 bases to trimming and J lost 3 bases, with 13 bases between them. This CDR3 has 14 amino acids.

Details on this clonotype: The junction does not match germline at one end; this may be a read error. J is TRBJ2-5 and V is TRBV6-6; D remains ambiguous. The V gene's germline CDR1 is MNHNY and CDR2 SVGAGI (reference sequence). The CDR3 sequence is 13 residues long. DNA for the CDR3: TGTGTCAGCAGTTATTACGACGGGGAGACCCAGTACTTC. Protein sequence: CVSSYYDGETQYF.

V is TRBV28 and J is TRBJ2-5; D unresolved. This CDR3 contains 12 residues. CDR1 and CDR2 (germline): MDHEN, SYDVKM. Trimming shortened V by 3 bases and J by 11 bases, and 13 bases separated the two germline ends. The CDR3 loop is CASSFGYNEQYF. CDR3 bases: TGTGCCAGCAGTTTCGGCTACAATGAGCAGTACTTC. The complete variable domain, with remaining parts taken from reference TRBV28 and TRBJ2-5, reads DVKVTQSSRYLVKRTGEKVFLECVQDMDHENMFWYRQDPGLGLRLIYFSYDVKMKEKGDIPEGYSVSREKKERFSLILESASTNQTSMYLCASSFGYNEQYFGPGTRLLVL.

A note on this clonotype: An end of the junction does not agree with germline; a read error may underlie this. The V call is TRBV7-2, the J call TRBJ2-5; 10 nucleotides agree with TRBD2. Germline CDR1 SGHTA, CDR2 FQGNSA. The CDR3 runs 16 residues. CDR3 DNA sequence: TGTGCCAGCAGCTTAGCAGCGGGAGGGCTTCAAGAGACCCAGTGCTTC. Translated: CASSLAAGGLQETQCF.

The sample holds a few counts of this clonotype. The rearrangement uses TRBV4-3 and TRBJ2-1, with TRBD2 matching over 10 bases. This CDR3 contains 15 residues. J gave up 4 bases and V 5 bases, and 5 bases lay outside the gene matches. CDR1 is LGHNA, CDR2 YSLEER, per germline. The CDR3 here is CASSFGLAEYNEQFF. The CDR3 DNA follows: TGCGCCAGCAGCTTCGGACTAGCGGAGTACAATGAGCAGTTCTTC.

The sample holds many counts of this clonotype. This rearrangement joins TRBV7-9 to TRBJ2-1, with 11 bases matching TRBD2. The CDR3 has 16 residues. Germline CDR1 SEHNR, CDR2 FQNEAQ (reference sequence). V gave up 6 bases and J gave up 1 base; unmatched junction bases: 5. The CDR3, as DNA: TGTGCCAGCAGTCTAGCGGGAGGAGGGTCCTACAATGAGCAGTTCTTC. Its translation is CASSLAGGGSYNEQFF.

CDR3 in DNA: TGTGCCACCAGCACCGGGACTAGCGGGAGTTACGAGCAGTACTTC. Its protein is CATSTGTSGSYEQYF. The chain is built from TRBV15 and TRBJ2-5, with 14 bases that match TRBD2. The J call may not be correct, given that the DNA end is closer to TRBJ2-7. Germline V gene sequence: CDR1 LNHNV, CDR2 YYDKDF (reference sequence). The CDR3 runs 15 residues.

Concerning this clonotype itself: One end of the junction varies from germline; a read error may be responsible. The rearrangement uses TRBV27 and TRBJ2-6; D gene unclear. The CDR3 runs to 17 residues. Germline V CDR1 and CDR2: MNHEY, SMNVEV (reference sequence). CDR3 DNA sequence: TGTGCCAGCAGCCTGAGTGGCGCCGCCTCTGGGACCAACGTCCTGACTTTC. This translates into CASSLSGAASGTNVLTF.

The chain carries TRBV30 and TRBJ2-5; tentative D call: TRBD2 (5 bases). Germline V gene sequence: CDR1 GTSNPN, CDR2 SVGIG (reference sequence). V was cut by 4 bases and J by 11 bases, with 23 bases left in between. The CDR3 extends over 14 amino acids. The chain's CDR3 is CAWNVGSPRVGQYF. The DNA for the CDR3 is TGTGCCTGGAACGTCGGGTCCCCGAGGGTCGGGCAGTACTTC. Full variable domain (remainder filled in from reference TRBV30 and TRBJ2-5): SQTIHQWPATLVQPVGSPLSLECTVEGTSNPNLYWYRQAAGRGLQLLFYSVGIGQISSEVPQNLSASRPQDRQFILSSKKLLLSDSGFYLCAWNVGSPRVGQYFGPGTRLLVL.

The chain recombines TRBV5-1 with TRBJ2-1, with 10 bases identical to TRBD1. Germline assignment: CDR1 SGHRS and CDR2 YFSETQ. J gave up 4 bases and V 4 bases, and 5 bases lay outside the gene matches. The length of the CDR3 is 15 residues. The CDR3 region has the DNA TGCGCCAGCAGCACAGACAGGGGGCTTTACAATGAGCAGTTCTTC. Translation gives CASSTDRGLYNEQFF.

This rearrangement joins TRBV12-3 or TRBV12-4 to TRBJ2-7; TRBD2 is a possible D gene (5 bases). Trimming left V 1 base short and J 4 bases short, with 17 bases between. CDR3 length: 16 residues. This CDR3 reads CASSLVVSGVAYEQYF. CDR3 nucleotides: TGTGCCAGCAGTTTAGTGGTTTCAGGCGTAGCGTACGAGCAGTACTTC.

The genes are TRBV5-1 and TRBJ2-1; D possibly matches TRBD1 or TRBD2 (5 bases each). The end of the DNA fits TRBJ2-7 better, so the J call may be wrong. In germline, CDR1 is SGHRS, CDR2 YFSETQ. CDR3 length: 15 residues. CDR3 coding DNA: TGCGCCAGCTCATCCTCCGGGACCCCCTACAATGAGCAGTACTTC. This codes for CASSSSGTPYNEQYF.